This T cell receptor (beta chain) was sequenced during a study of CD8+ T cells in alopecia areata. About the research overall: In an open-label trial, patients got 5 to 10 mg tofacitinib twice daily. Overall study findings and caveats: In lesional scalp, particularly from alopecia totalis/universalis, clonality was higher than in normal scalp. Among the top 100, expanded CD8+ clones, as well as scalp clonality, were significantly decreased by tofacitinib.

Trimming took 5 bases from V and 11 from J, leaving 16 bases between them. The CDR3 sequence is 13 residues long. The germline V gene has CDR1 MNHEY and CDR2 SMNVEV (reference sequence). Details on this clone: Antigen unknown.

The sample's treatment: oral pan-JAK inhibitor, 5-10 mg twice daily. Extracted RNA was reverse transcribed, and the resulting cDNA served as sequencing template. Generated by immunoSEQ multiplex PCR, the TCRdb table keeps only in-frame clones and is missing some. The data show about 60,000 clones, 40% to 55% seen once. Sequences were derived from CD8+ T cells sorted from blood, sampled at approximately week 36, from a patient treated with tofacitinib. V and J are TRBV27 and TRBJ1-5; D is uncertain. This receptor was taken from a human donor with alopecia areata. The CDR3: CASSPRGGLAQHF. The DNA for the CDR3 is TGTGCCAGCAGTCCACGGGGTGGGTTAGCCCAGCATTTT.